This T cell receptor (beta chain) was observed in a study of blood T cell repertoires in COVID-19. Looking at the study overall: Specimens from acute and convalescent COVID-19 originated in the United States, Italy and Spain. The analysed material was cDNA or gDNA that came from T cells, B-cell-depleted T cells, or PBMCs.

In the original analysis: Amplification from reference gene primers served as the basis for estimated nucleated cell counts. Repertoires were generated with immunoSEQ multiplex PCR, while TCRdb's copy carries only in-frame clones and drops some. V and J calls plus clone size are reproduced from that table; the DNA served to infer D and trimming. The top ten hold around 9.4% of the sample, which has about 78,000 clones, under 80% seen once. The trim removed 4 bases at V and 3 bases at J, leaving 4 bases unmatched. This CDR3 region has 15 residues. CDR1 is LGHDT, CDR2 YNNKEL, per germline (reference sequence).

V is TRBV3-1 (or the pseudogene TRBV3-2) and J is TRBJ2-3; TRBD2 agrees at 10 bases. This TCR was sampled from a human donor in a cohort sampled during active COVID-19. Sequencing was performed on peripheral blood. The CDR3 nucleotides read TGTGCCAGCAGCCTCAGCGGGGGGGCGACAGATACGCAGTATTTT. Translating gives CASSLSGGATDTQYF.